This TCR beta chain was recovered during a study of control samples from healthy donors and cancer patients. Only in-frame clones appear in the TCRdb table, and some are missing; sequencing was by immunoSEQ multiplex PCR. The sample lists fewer than 90,000 clones, about 88% occurring once. Trimming cost V 5 bases and J 1 base, with 9 bases left between them. In germline, CDR1 is SGHVS, CDR2 FNYEAQ. This CDR3 has 15 residues. The specimen was blood. The receptor was isolated from a woman between 50 and 59 years old in good health. The chain links TRBV7-6 to TRBJ1-6, with TRBD1 as a possible D gene (5 bases). CDR3 DNA: TGTGCCAGCAGCCCAAGGACATCCTATAATTCACCCCTCCACTTT. This encodes CASSPRTSYNSPLHF.